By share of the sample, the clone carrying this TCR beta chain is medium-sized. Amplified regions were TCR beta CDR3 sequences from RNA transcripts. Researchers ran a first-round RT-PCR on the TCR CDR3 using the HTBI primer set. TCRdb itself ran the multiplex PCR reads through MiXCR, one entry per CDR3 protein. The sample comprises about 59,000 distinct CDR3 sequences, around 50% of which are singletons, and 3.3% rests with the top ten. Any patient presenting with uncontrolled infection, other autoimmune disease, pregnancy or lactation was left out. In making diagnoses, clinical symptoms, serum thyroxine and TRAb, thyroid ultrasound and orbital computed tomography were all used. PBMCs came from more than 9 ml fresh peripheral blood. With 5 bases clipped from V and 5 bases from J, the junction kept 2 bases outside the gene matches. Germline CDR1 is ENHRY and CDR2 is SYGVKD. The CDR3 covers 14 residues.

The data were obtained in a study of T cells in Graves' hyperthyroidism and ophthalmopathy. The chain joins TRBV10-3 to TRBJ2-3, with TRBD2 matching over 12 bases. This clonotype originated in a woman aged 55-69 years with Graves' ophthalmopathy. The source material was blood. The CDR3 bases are TGTGCCATCAGTCCGGGACTAGCGGGAGATACGCAGTATTTT. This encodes CAISPGLAGDTQYF.